What follows describes a single T cell receptor beta chain. No antigen is known for it. CDR1 and CDR2 (germline): SNHLY, FYNNEI. The V and J ends lost 3 bases and 5 bases, in that order; junction bases with no gene match: 10. The CDR3 covers 16 residues. The sample comes from a study of vaccination effects on CD4 cells after COVID-19. Looking at the study overall: Each participant was administered two doses of either the BNT162b2 or the mRNA-1273 vaccine.

This table comes from immunoSEQ multiplex PCR, and its TCRdb copy is limited to in-frame clones, with some not included. The table lists approximately 54,000 clones, around 80% of them singletons, with 2% to 2.5% in the top ten. Broader study findings: Clones of infection and vaccine origin contracted markedly late after vaccination.

Within the ViraFEST assay, antigen-specific CD4+ T cells underwent expansion with viral peptide pools prior to sequencing. Following culture for roughly 10 days, CD4+ T cells were isolated. Testing of the vaccine recipients showed negative nucleocapsid antibodies and no prior SARS-CoV-2 infection. A few million PBMC per well received 9 to 10 IU/ml IL-2 and 9.5 to 10 ug/ml peptides in culture. The clonotype originates from a human donor who received a COVID-19 vaccine. The input for sequencing was CD4+ T cells from PBMCs cultured with HCoV-229E spike peptides, taken before COVID-19 vaccination. The J gene is TRBJ2-5, the V gene TRBV2; TRBD1 aligns across 9 bases. CDR3 nucleotide sequence: TGTGCCAGCAGTGATCCCCAGGACAGGGGATTGGAGACCCAGTACTTC. Protein: CASSDPQDRGLETQYF.